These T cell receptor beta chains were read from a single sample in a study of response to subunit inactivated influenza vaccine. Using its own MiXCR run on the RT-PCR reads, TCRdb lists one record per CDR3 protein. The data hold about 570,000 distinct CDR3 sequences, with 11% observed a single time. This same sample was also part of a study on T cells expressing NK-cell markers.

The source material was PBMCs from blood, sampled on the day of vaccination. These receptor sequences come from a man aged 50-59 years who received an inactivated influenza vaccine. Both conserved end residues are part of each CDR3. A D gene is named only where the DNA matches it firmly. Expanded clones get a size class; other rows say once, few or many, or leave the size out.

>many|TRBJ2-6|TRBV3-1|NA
TGTGCCAGCAGTTCCTCGTCCGGGGCCAACGTCCTGACTTTC
CASSSSSGANVLTF
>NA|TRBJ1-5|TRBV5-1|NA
TGCGCCAGCAGCCACCAGGGAGACAATCAGCCCCAGCATTTT
CASSHQGDNQPQHF
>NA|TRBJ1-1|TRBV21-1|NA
TGTGCCAGCAGCCAAGCGGGAGGTCTGAACACTGAAGCTTTCTTT
CASSQAGGLNTEAFF
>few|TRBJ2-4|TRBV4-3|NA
TGCGCCAGCAGCCTTTACCGGGACGCCGAAAACATTCAGTACTTC
CASSLYRDAENIQYF
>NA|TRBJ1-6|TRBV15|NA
TGTGCCACCAGCAGAGATCTCCAGGGCGGTAATTCACCCCTCCACTTT
CATSRDLQGGNSPLHF
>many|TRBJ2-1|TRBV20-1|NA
TGCAGTGCTAGATCCAGGGGCGCGGATGAGCAGTTCTTC
CSARSRGADEQFF
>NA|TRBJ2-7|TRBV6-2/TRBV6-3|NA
TGTGCCAGCAGTTACGGCGGTAGCGGCTCCTACGAGCAGTACTTC
CASSYGGSGSYEQYF
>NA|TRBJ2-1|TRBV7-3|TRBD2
TGTGCCAGCAGCCCTCTTGGCGGGAGTCTCGACAATGAGCAGTTCTTC
CASSPLGGSLDNEQFF
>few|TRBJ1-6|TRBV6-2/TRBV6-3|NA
TGTGCCAGCAGTTACCTCCTACAGATTTTGGATTCACCCCTCCACTTT
CASSYLLQILDSPLHF
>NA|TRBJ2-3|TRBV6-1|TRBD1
TGTGCCAGCAGTGGGGGACAGCTAACTAGCACAGATACGCAGTATTTT
CASSGGQLTSTDTQYF
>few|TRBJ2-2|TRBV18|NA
TGTGCCAGCTCAATTGACCGATCGACCGGGGAGCTGTTTTTT
CASSIDRSTGELFF
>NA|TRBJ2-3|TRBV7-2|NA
TGTGCCAGCAGTAGGGATCTAGATACGCAGTATTTT
CASSRDLDTQYF
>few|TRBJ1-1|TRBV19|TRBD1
TGTGCCAGTAGTCTAAACAGGGGGATGAACACTGAAGCTTTCTTT
CASSLNRGMNTEAFF
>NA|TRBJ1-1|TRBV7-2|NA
TGTGCCAGCAGCTTAGTTCGGGAAGGCACTGAAGCTTTCTTT
CASSLVREGTEAFF
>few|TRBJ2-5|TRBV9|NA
TGTGCCAGCAGCCAACAGGTTACCCAAGAGACCCAGTACTTC
CASSQQVTQETQYF
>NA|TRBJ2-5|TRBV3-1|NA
TGTGCCAGCAGCCCCATACTAGCCCAGGGGGAGACCCAGTACTTC
CASSPILAQGETQYF
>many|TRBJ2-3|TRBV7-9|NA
TGTGCTGGGGGCGGGAGCACAGATACGCAGTATTTT
CAGGGSTDTQYF
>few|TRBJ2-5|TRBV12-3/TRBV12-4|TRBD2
TGTGCCAGCAGTTTTCGAACTAGCGGACAAATATTGGAGACCCAGTACTTC
CASSFRTSGQILETQYF
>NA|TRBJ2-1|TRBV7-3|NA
TGTGCCAGCAGCTTACAAGCTTCGCCCTACAATGAGCAGTTCTTC
CASSLQASPYNEQFF
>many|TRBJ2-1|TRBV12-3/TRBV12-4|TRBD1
TGTGCCAGCAGTCCGGGACAGGGTAACCATGAGCAGTTCTTC
CASSPGQGNHEQFF
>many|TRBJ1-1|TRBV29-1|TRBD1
TGCAGCGTCGGATACGGACAGGGGAGCGACACTGAAGCTTTCTTT
CSVGYGQGSDTEAFF
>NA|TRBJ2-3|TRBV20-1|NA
TGCAGCCACGAGCGACTCCCGGACACAGATACGCAGTATTTT
CSHERLPDTDTQYF
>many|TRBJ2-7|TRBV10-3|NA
TGTGCCATCAGTCCGGGACAAGCCTACGAGCAGTACTTC
CAISPGQAYEQYF
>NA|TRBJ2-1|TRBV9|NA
TGTGCCAGCAGCCCCTCGGGAAGCTATGGCTACAATGAGCAGTTCTTC
CASSPSGSYGYNEQFF
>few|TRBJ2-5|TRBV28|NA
TGTGCCACCATGGGCGGGACAGAGACCCAGTACTTC
CATMGGTETQYF
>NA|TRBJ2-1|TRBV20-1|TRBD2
TGCAGTGCTAGAAGCGGGAGGGGGCTCAATGAGCAGTTCTTC
CSARSGRGLNEQFF
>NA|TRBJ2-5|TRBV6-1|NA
TGTGCCAGCAGTGAGCGGGAAGGGGAGACCCAGTACTTC
CASSEREGETQYF
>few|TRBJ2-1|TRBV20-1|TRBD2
TGCAGTGCGATAGAAAGGCGGGGGGCAAGGGATGAGCAGTTCTTC
CSAIERRGARDEQFF
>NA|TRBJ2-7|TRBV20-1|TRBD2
TGCAGTGCGGTACGTAGCGGGACCTGGGAGCAGTACTTC
CSAVRSGTWEQYF
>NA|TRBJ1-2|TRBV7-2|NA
TGTGCCAGCAGCTTCACAACAGGGAACTATGGCTACACCTTC
CASSFTTGNYGYTF